By share, the clone carrying this T cell receptor beta chain counts as medium-sized. What it binds is not known. This entry belongs to a study of T cell clones after liver transplantation. TCRdb keeps only in-frame clones here, not all; method: immunoSEQ multiplex PCR. The sample includes fewer than 7,000 clones, under 35% seen only once; the top ten take roughly a sixth. Alloreactive TCRbeta sequences came from sequencing proliferating CFSE-low cells in the MLR. This TCR was sampled from a human patient who received a liver transplant. The graft donor may account for some of the T cells. The sample comprised CD4+ T cells from cultured PBMCs.

The CDR3 bases are TGCGCCAGCAGTTACGACCGCTCTGGAAACACCATATATTTT. Encoded protein: CASSYDRSGNTIYF. The V and J genes are TRBV5-1 and TRBJ1-3; D is uncertain. Looked up from germline, CDR1 is SGHRS and CDR2 is YFSETQ. The CDR3 extends over 14 amino acids. Trimming removed 5 bases at V and 0 bases at J, with 9 bases between.